Listed below are T cell receptor beta chains from one sample, sequenced in a study of blood T cell repertoires in COVID-19. Method: immunoSEQ multiplex PCR; TCRdb's copy keeps in-frame clones and lacks some. The top ten hold approximately 15% of the sample, which has 150,000 to 190,000 clones, approximately 90% seen once. The sample consisted of peripheral blood. These receptors all come from a woman aged 40 to 55 with acute or convalescent COVID-19. Both conserved end residues are part of each CDR3. The order of the fields is D gene, J gene, clone size, V gene, CDR3 protein, CDR3 DNA. D genes are given only for firm matches. Clone size appears in some rows only: once, few, many, or a class for an expanded clone.

NA	TRBJ1-1	NA	TRBV6-5	CASSPPGGRRTEAFF	TGTGCCAGCAGTCCCCCGGGGGGGAGAAGGACTGAAGCTTTCTTT
TRBD1	TRBJ1-5	NA	TRBV15	CATTFDRDWGNQPQHF	TGTGCCACCACCTTCGACAGGGACTGGGGCAATCAGCCCCAGCATTTT
TRBD1	TRBJ2-7	NA	TRBV3-1/TRBV3-2	CASSRTGSKGEQYF	TGTGCCAGCAGCAGGACAGGGTCAAAGGGCGAGCAGTACTTC
TRBD1	TRBJ2-1	NA	TRBV7-2	CASIPVVGTGGTEQFF	TGTGCCAGCATACCAGTAGTGGGGACAGGGGGAACTGAGCAGTTCTTC
NA	TRBJ1-1	NA	TRBV6-5	CASSNTGLSTEAFF	TGTGCCAGCAGTAACACAGGGCTAAGTACTGAAGCTTTCTTT
NA	TRBJ2-1	NA	TRBV9	CASSLDWRDEQFF	TGTGCCAGCAGCCTCGACTGGAGGGATGAGCAGTTCTTC
TRBD1	TRBJ1-1	NA	TRBV5-1	CASSLNGQGNTEAFF	TGCGCCAGCAGCTTAAACGGACAGGGGAACACTGAAGCTTTCTTT
TRBD1	TRBJ2-2	NA	TRBV24-1	CATSDRTGAGELFF	TGTGCCACCAGTGACCGGACAGGGGCCGGGGAGCTGTTTTTT
NA	TRBJ1-4	NA	TRBV3-1/TRBV3-2	CASSHYSNEKLFF	TGTGCCAGCAGCCATTACAGTAATGAAAAACTGTTTTTT
TRBD1	TRBJ2-5	NA	TRBV18	CASSRVGQAPMETQYF	TGTGCCAGCTCACGGGTAGGACAGGCCCCAATGGAGACCCAGTACTTC
TRBD1	TRBJ1-2	NA	TRBV7-9	CASSSGQGANGYTF	TGTGCCAGCAGCTCGGGACAGGGGGCAAATGGCTACACCTTC
NA	TRBJ2-2	NA	TRBV2	CASSETGANTGELFF	TGTGCCAGCAGTGAGACGGGGGCGAACACCGGGGAGCTGTTTTTT
NA	TRBJ2-5	NA	TRBV11-2	CASTIGVASVKETQYF	TGTGCCAGCACCATTGGTGTAGCGAGCGTAAAAGAGACCCAGTACTTC
NA	TRBJ1-1	NA	TRBV29-1	CSVDNRARTEAFF	TGCAGCGTTGATAACAGGGCTCGCACTGAAGCTTTCTTT
NA	TRBJ2-1	NA	TRBV11-2	CASSTATTYNEQFF	TGTGCCAGCAGCACCGCGACTACCTACAATGAGCAGTTCTTC
TRBD1	TRBJ2-3	once	TRBV19	CASSPYRGRRGTDTQYF	TGTGCCAGTAGTCCCTACAGGGGGCGGAGGGGCACAGATACGCAGTATTTT
NA	TRBJ2-3	NA	TRBV11-2	CASSLERGGTDTQYF	TGTGCCAGCAGCTTAGAGCGGGGTGGCACAGATACGCAGTATTTT
NA	TRBJ2-5	NA	TRBV27	CASSKNPGTKGETQYF	TGTGCCAGCAGCAAAAACCCCGGGACAAAAGGGGAGACCCAGTACTTC
TRBD1	TRBJ1-3	NA	TRBV11-3	CASSGTASGNTIYF	TGTGCCAGCAGCGGGACAGCCTCTGGAAACACCATATATTTT
TRBD2	TRBJ2-1	NA	TRBV5-1	CASSLEAGGPSIGNEQFF	TGCGCCAGCAGCTTGGAGGCGGGAGGTCCCTCTATCGGCAATGAGCAGTTCTTC
TRBD1	TRBJ1-3	NA	TRBV13	CASSLDRGSGNTIYF	TGTGCCAGCAGCTTAGACAGGGGCTCTGGAAACACCATATATTTT
NA	TRBJ1-5	once	TRBV30	CAWSPPGKEYSNQPQHF	TGTGCCTGGAGTCCCCCCGGGAAGGAGTATAGCAATCAGCCCCAGCATTTT
NA	TRBJ2-2	NA	TRBV6-5	CASSPRISAGELFF	TGTGCCAGCAGCCCCCGGATAAGCGCCGGGGAGCTGTTTTTT
NA	TRBJ2-7	NA	TRBV3-1/TRBV3-2	CASSEDEGFSSYEQYF	TGTGCCAGCAGCGAAGACGAGGGATTTAGCTCCTACGAGCAGTACTTC
NA	TRBJ1-2	NA	TRBV19	CASQGLFYGYTF	TGTGCCAGTCAGGGACTTTTCTATGGCTACACCTTC
NA	TRBJ1-4	NA	TRBV3-1/TRBV3-2	CASSQGSFLRTNEKLFF	TGTGCCAGCAGCCAAGGGAGTTTCCTTCGTACTAATGAAAAACTGTTTTTT
NA	TRBJ2-7	once	TRBV19	CASSNRDWLNEQYF	TGTGCCAGTAGTAACCGGGACTGGTTAAACGAGCAGTACTTC
TRBD1	TRBJ1-5	NA	TRBV19	CASSDRAEQPQHF	TGTGCCAGTAGCGACAGGGCGGAGCAGCCCCAGCATTTT
NA	TRBJ1-1	NA	TRBV4-2	CASSQSRRNTEAFF	TGTGCCAGCAGCCAGAGTCGGAGGAACACTGAAGCTTTCTTT
TRBD2	TRBJ2-7	NA	TRBV7-9	CASSPLGRGYEQYF	TGTGCCAGCAGCCCCCTGGGGAGGGGCTACGAGCAGTACTTC
NA	TRBJ2-6	medium-sized	TRBV4-1	CASSQPVRSGANVLTF	TGCGCCAGCAGCCAACCAGTCCGCTCTGGGGCCAACGTCCTGACTTTC
NA	TRBJ1-1	NA	TRBV5-1	CASSVVQGSVTEAFF	TGCGCCAGCAGCGTCGTTCAGGGTAGTGTCACTGAAGCTTTCTTT
TRBD1	TRBJ1-4	NA	TRBV18	CASSPPGGSEKLFF	TGTGCCAGCTCACCGCCAGGGGGCAGTGAAAAACTGTTTTTT
TRBD1	TRBJ1-3	few	TRBV6-7	CASSYAVGQGTGNTIYF	TGTGCCAGCAGTTACGCGGTTGGACAGGGGACTGGAAACACCATATATTTT
NA	TRBJ1-3	few	TRBV30	CAWTPETDRWGNTIYF	TGTGCCTGGACACCCGAAACAGACAGGTGGGGAAACACCATATATTTT
TRBD2	TRBJ2-7	NA	TRBV7-9	CASSQSSSGTSGRMEQYF	TGTGCCAGCAGCCAATCATCCTCCGGGACTAGCGGGAGAATGGAGCAGTACTTC
NA	TRBJ2-2	once	TRBV5-6	CASRGPGELFF	TGTGCCAGTAGGGGCCCCGGGGAGCTGTTTTTT
TRBD1	TRBJ2-7	NA	TRBV10-3	CAISPPTGTNEQYF	TGTGCCATCTCCCCCCCGACAGGGACGAACGAGCAGTACTTC
NA	TRBJ2-7	NA	TRBV5-4	CASSWGTPKDEQYF	TGTGCCAGCAGCTGGGGGACACCCAAAGACGAGCAGTACTTC
NA	TRBJ1-2	NA	TRBV5-1	CASSPESNYGYTF	TGCGCCAGCAGCCCAGAATCTAACTATGGCTACACCTTC
NA	TRBJ2-7	few	TRBV28	CASSQTAGARYEQYF	TGTGCCAGCAGTCAGACAGCGGGCGCCCGCTACGAGCAGTACTTC
TRBD2	TRBJ2-2	NA	TRBV19	CASSGLAVNTGELFF	TGTGCCAGTAGTGGACTAGCGGTGAACACCGGGGAGCTGTTTTTT
NA	TRBJ2-3	NA	TRBV4-2	CASSQGGPLLTDTQYF	TGTGCCAGCAGCCAAGGGGGCCCTTTACTTACAGATACGCAGTATTTT
NA	TRBJ2-7	NA	TRBV28	CASSLVPQTQGYEQYF	TGTGCCAGCAGTTTAGTCCCCCAAACACAGGGCTACGAGCAGTACTTC